Shown below are 30 T cell receptor beta chains from a single sample sequenced in a study of cytomegalovirus exposure and HLA in healthy donors. 13 Jbeta primers and 60 Vbeta primers were used for the PCR. Sequencing used immunoSEQ multiplex PCR; TCRdb keeps in-frame clones, though not all of them. The sample contains under 200,000 clones, around three quarters of which appear only once. Sample: PBMCs. Every receptor here comes from a woman aged 25 to 39 in good health and CMV-seropositive.

DNA of the CDR3: TGTGCCAGAAGCTTATTCGACAGAGCCAAAAACATTCAGTACTTC. Translated: CARSLFDRAKNIQYF. This sequence joins TRBV5-3 and TRBJ2-4; D might be TRBD1 (5 bases). TRBV5-3 is an open reading frame, and its role is uncertain. The CDR3 spans 15 residues. V was clipped by 2 bases and J by 0 bases, with 9 bases between them.

The chain joins TRBV27 to TRBJ1-2; no clear D. The germline V gene encodes CDR1 MNHEY and CDR2 SMNVEV (reference sequence). The CDR3 is made up of 14 amino acids. V lost 1 base and J lost 2, with 8 bases in between. The CDR3 DNA is TGTGCCAGCAGTTTATTGGCGGGGAACTATGGCTACACCTTC. As protein: CASSLLAGNYGYTF.

The count of this clone is one. CDR3 region: CASNFGGGLNEQFF. CDR3 sequence (DNA): TGCGCCAGCAACTTCGGCGGGGGGCTCAATGAGCAGTTCTTC. The V call is TRBV4-1, the J call TRBJ2-1, with 8 bases aligning to TRBD2. Looked up from germline, CDR1 is MGHRA and CDR2 is YSYEKL. Trimming removed 7 bases from V and 6 bases from J; junction bases left unmatched: 8. There are 14 residues in the CDR3.

Remarks on this clone: Other DNA sequences from this sample encode an identical CDR3 as well. V usage is TRBV2 and J usage is TRBJ2-2; D is unresolved. Trimming stripped 4 bases from V and 1 base from J, with 4 bases between. The CDR3 sequence is 13 residues long. Germline-derived CDR1 and CDR2 are SNHLY and FYNNEI. The CDR3 DNA is TGTGCCAGCAGTGGAGTGAACACCGGGGAGCTGTTTTTT. This sequence encodes CASSGVNTGELFF.

As to this clone: Mismatch with germline at one junction end may stem from a read error. The CDR3 DNA is TGTGCCAGCAGTTGGAGGGGGACAGGGGAGGATTTT. Translated, it gives CASSWRGTGEDF. The chain couples TRBV28 to TRBJ1-3, with 10 positions matching TRBD1. This CDR3 region has 12 residues. CDR1 is MDHEN, CDR2 SYDVKM, per germline.

The gene calls are TRBV5-4 and TRBJ1-1; possibly TRBD1 for D (6 bases). The CDR3 sequence is 14 residues long. Trimming stripped 6 bases from V and 0 bases from J, with 12 bases between. Germline V lookup: CDR1 SGHNT, CDR2 YYREEE (reference sequence). CDR3 amino acids: CASTVQGMNTEAFF. CDR3 DNA: TGTGCCAGCACCGTACAGGGTATGAACACTGAAGCTTTCTTT.

The chain is built from TRBV5-1 and TRBJ2-1; tentative D call: TRBD1 (6 bases). Germline CDR1 is SGHRS and CDR2 is YFSETQ. The length of the CDR3 is 14 residues. V lost 0 bases and J lost 5, with 9 bases in between. DNA of the CDR3: TGCGCCAGCAGCTTGGGAGGACAGAACAATGAGCAGTTCTTC. Its protein product is CASSLGGQNNEQFF.

The chain is built from TRBV14 and TRBJ2-6; 8 bases match TRBD2. This CDR3 is 20 amino acids long. Germline V gene data show CDR1 as SGHDN and CDR2 as FVKESK. V lost 0 bases, J lost 0 bases, and 10 bases stayed unmatched. CDR3 bases: TGTGCCAGCAGCCAAGATCGTTCCGGGACTAGTTCCTCTGGGGCCAACGTCCTGACTTTC. This translates into CASSQDRSGTSSSGANVLTF.

The V and J genes are TRBV10-2 and TRBJ1-1, with unresolved D. Germline V gives CDR1 WSHSY, CDR2 SAAADI. Trimming took off 2 bases at V and 2 bases at J, with 6 bases between the two ends. The CDR3 runs 13 residues. The CDR3 spells CASSEILNTEAFF. The CDR3 bases are TGCGCCAGCAGTGAGATCCTTAACACTGAAGCTTTCTTT.

The J gene is TRBJ2-1, the V gene TRBV25-1; D unclear. CDR3 length: 15 amino acids. Trimming shortened V by 4 bases and J by 4 bases, and 14 bases separated the two germline ends. Germline V gene data show CDR1 as MGHDK and CDR2 as SYGVNS. The CDR3 nucleotides are TGTGCCAGCAGTGCCCCCTTCCCCCTATACAATGAGCAGTTCTTC. Translation gives CASSAPFPLYNEQFF. The whole variable domain, filled in from reference TRBV25-1 and TRBJ2-1, reads EADIYQTPRYLVIGTGKKITLECSQTMGHDKMYWYQQDPGMELHLIHYSYGVNSTEKGDLSSESTVSRIRTEHFPLTLESARPSHTSQYLCASSAPFPLYNEQFFGPGTRLTVL.

This chain connects TRBV28 to TRBJ1-2; TRBD1 agrees at 7 bases. This CDR3 region has 16 residues. After removal of 3 bases from V and 5 bases from J, the junction contained 12 bases not matched to a gene. The germline V gene encodes CDR1 MDHEN and CDR2 SYDVKM. The DNA for the CDR3 is TGTGCCAGCAGTTTGTGGAACAGGGGAGTTAATTATGGCTACACCTTC. Residues: CASSLWNRGVNYGYTF.

This clone has more than one count but fewer than ten. The chain has TRBV5-1 and TRBJ2-1; weak D call: TRBD2 (5 bases). Germline V CDR1 and CDR2: SGHRS, YFSETQ. This CDR3 is 17 amino acids long. V was cut by 4 bases and J by 0 bases, with 17 bases left in between. The DNA for the CDR3 is TGCGCCAGCAGCCATGGGCTCACTAGGAGCTCCTACAATGAGCAGTTCTTC. Amino acids: CASSHGLTRSSYNEQFF.

This clone appeared a few times. The chain joins TRBV28 to TRBJ2-1; maybe TRBD1 (6 bases). Germline lookup yields CDR1 MDHEN and CDR2 SYDVKM. Trimming took off 4 bases at V and 3 bases at J, with 13 bases between the two ends. CDR3 length equals 15 residues. The CDR3 protein is CASSYDRSYYNEQFF. CDR3 nucleotides: TGTGCCAGCAGTTACGACAGGTCATACTACAATGAGCAGTTCTTC.

The V and J genes are TRBV18 and TRBJ1-5, with D perhaps TRBD1 (5 bases). Per the germline V gene, CDR1 is KGHSH and CDR2 is LQKENI. CDR3 length equals 12 residues. V was shortened by 6 bases and J by 9 bases, with 12 bases between the two germline ends. CDR3 in DNA: TGTGCCAGCTCCTTGAATAGGGGGCCCCAGCATTTT. Translating gives CASSLNRGPQHF.

The rearrangement links TRBV11-3 to TRBJ2-1, with 10 bases aligning to TRBD1. The CDR3 has 11 amino acids. The germline V gene has CDR1 SGHNT and CDR2 YENEEA. V lost 5 bases and J lost 14; bases outside the gene matches: 3. DNA for the CDR3: TGTGCCAGCAGCCGACAGGGGGCCAAGTTCTTC. Translated: CASSRQGAKFF.

V is TRBV5-6 and J is TRBJ2-5, with 8 bases that match TRBD2. The V gene end was trimmed by 3 bases and the J gene end by 11 bases; junction bases not matched to a gene: 18. The germline V gene has CDR1 SGHDT and CDR2 YYEEEE. CDR3 length: 16 residues. CDR3 loop: CASSSTPGLEVKEQYF. The DNA of the CDR3 is TGTGCCAGCAGCTCAACCCCGGGACTAGAGGTAAAAGAGCAGTACTTC.

This clone was found once. The same CDR3 can be traced to other DNA sequences in this sample. The chain uses TRBV30 and TRBJ2-7; TRBD1 matches 9 bases. This CDR3 has 14 amino acids. J lost 2 bases, V lost 2 bases, and 4 bases had no gene match. The V gene's germline CDR1 is GTSNPN and CDR2 SVGIG (reference sequence). CDR3 in amino acids: CAWSRGTGTYEQYF. The CDR3, as DNA: TGTGCCTGGAGTCGCGGGACAGGGACCTACGAGCAGTACTTC.

The V and J genes are TRBV19 and TRBJ1-1; tentatively, D is TRBD1 (6 bases). The V end lost 7 bases, the J end lost 5 bases, and 14 bases lay between the germline ends. The V gene's germline CDR1 is LNHDA and CDR2 SQIVND (reference sequence). The CDR3 extends over 13 amino acids. The CDR3 DNA reads as TGTGCCAGTACTAGGGGGGGACGGACTGAAGCTTTCTTT. It encodes CASTRGGRTEAFF.

Only a few counts were recorded for this clone. The chain uses TRBV2 and TRBJ1-2, with a tentative D call TRBD1 (6 bases). V shed 3 bases and J shed 8 bases, with 10 bases lying between them. Germline-derived CDR1 and CDR2 are SNHLY and FYNNEI. There are 12 residues in the CDR3. CDR3 loop: CASSDYRDGYTF. DNA of the CDR3: TGTGCCAGCAGTGATTACAGGGACGGCTACACCTTC.

This chain joins TRBV27 and TRBJ2-1, with 8 bases lining up with TRBD2. CDR1 and CDR2 from the germline V gene are MNHEY and SMNVEV (reference sequence). The V and J ends lost 2 bases and 8 bases, in that order; junction bases with no gene match: 5. The CDR3 spans 14 residues. In nucleotides, the CDR3 is TGTGCCAGCAGTTTAAGCGGACTAGCAGATGAGCAGTTCTTC. Its translation is CASSLSGLADEQFF.

The chain carries TRBV7-7 and TRBJ2-5; unclear D gene. CDR1 and CDR2 (germline): SSHAT, FNYEAQ (reference sequence). The CDR3 loop spans 13 amino acids. The germline V and J ends were trimmed by 5 bases and 9 bases, with 16 bases remaining between them. In DNA form, the CDR3 reads TGTGCCAGCAGCCGAGACATCGGTCAACCCCAGTACTTC. This translates into CASSRDIGQPQYF.

This clone was observed a handful of times. The CDR3: CASSYGIGSRVKLFF. Written as DNA, the CDR3 is TGTGCCAGCAGTTACGGAATTGGTAGCAGGGTGAAACTGTTTTTT. V gene TRBV6-5 combines with J gene TRBJ1-4; maybe TRBD1 (5 bases). CDR3 length equals 15 residues. CDR1 is MNHEY and CDR2 is SVGAGI in the germline V gene. V dropped 2 bases and J dropped 11 bases, with 18 bases sitting between them.

The chain has TRBV9 and TRBJ2-6; the match to TRBD2 covers 15 bases. Per germline, CDR1 SGDLS and CDR2 YYNGEE. The CDR3 consists of 22 residues. Trimming at V came to 4 bases and at J to 1 base, leaving 15 bases not matched to a gene. CDR3 region: CASSKRLPGLAGGGSGANVLTF. Written as DNA, the CDR3 is TGTGCCAGCAGCAAGCGCCTTCCGGGACTAGCGGGGGGCGGGTCTGGGGCCAACGTCCTGACTTTC.

This chain joins TRBV2 and TRBJ1-3; 7 positions match TRBD1. The V segment lost 5 bases and the J segment 4 bases; nucleotides outside the gene matches: 8. The CDR3 is 15 amino acids. The V gene's germline CDR1 is SNHLY and CDR2 FYNNEI. The CDR3 nucleotides are TGTGCCAGCAGTACTTACAGGGGAGAAGGAAACACCATATATTTT. Residues: CASSTYRGEGNTIYF.

V usage is TRBV5-1 and J usage is TRBJ1-1; the D is unclear. Trimming pared 4 bases from V and 0 bases from J, leaving 13 bases between. The CDR3 has 15 residues. The germline gives CDR1 SGHRS, CDR2 YFSETQ. The CDR3 sequence is CASSPARSMNTEAFF. CDR3 coding DNA: TGCGCCAGCAGCCCCGCAAGGAGTATGAACACTGAAGCTTTCTTT. Together with reference TRBV5-1 and TRBJ1-1, the CDR3 gives the full variable domain: KAGVTQTPRYLIKTRGQQVTLSCSPISGHRSVSWYQQTPGQGLQFLFEYFSETQRNKGNFPGRFSGRQFSNSRSEMNVSTLELGDSALYLCASSPARSMNTEAFFGQGTRLTVV.

The chain recombines TRBV5-8 with TRBJ2-7; 9 bases agree with TRBD1. The CDR3 sequence is 15 residues long. V trimming: 4 bases; J trimming: 7 bases; junction bases outside the gene matches: 12. Per germline, CDR1 SGHTS and CDR2 YDEGEE. The CDR3 region has the DNA TGTGCCAGCAGCCCTTGGGTACAGGGGGCGGGTGAGCAGTACTTC. Protein: CASSPWVQGAGEQYF. The full variable domain, its missing parts supplied by reference TRBV5-8 and TRBJ2-7, is EAGVTQSPTHLIKTRGQQATLRCSPISGHTSVYWYQQALGLGLQFLLWYDEGEERNRGNFPPRFSGRQFPNYSSELNVNALELEDSALYLCASSPWVQGAGEQYFGPGTRLTVT.

This clone was counted a few times. The chain joins TRBV4-3 to TRBJ2-2, with 7 bases fitting TRBD1. The CDR3 has 16 residues. Germline loops: CDR1 LGHNA, CDR2 YSLEER. Unmatched junction bases numbered 7, after V lost 0 bases and J lost 6 bases. The chain's CDR3 is CASSQDLNRGPGELFF. CDR3 in DNA: TGCGCCAGCAGCCAAGATCTAAACAGGGGTCCCGGGGAGCTGTTTTTT.

The chain combines TRBV6-6 with TRBJ1-1; the match to TRBD1 covers 8 bases. CDR1 MNHNY and CDR2 SVGAGI come from the germline V gene (reference sequence). CDR3 length equals 13 residues. After removal of 6 bases from V and 1 base from J, the junction contained 1 base not matched to a gene. The CDR3 here is CASRQGGNTEAFF. CDR3 bases: TGTGCCAGCAGACAGGGGGGGAACACTGAAGCTTTCTTT.

The chain couples TRBV19 to TRBJ2-3; TRBD1 might be the D (5 bases). Germline assignment: CDR1 LNHDA and CDR2 SQIVND (reference sequence). The V and J ends lost 5 bases and 0 bases respectively, with 9 bases between them. The CDR3 has 14 residues. Here the CDR3 DNA reads TGTGCCAGTAGTGCGACAGCGAGCACAGATACGCAGTATTTT. Protein sequence: CASSATASTDTQYF.

This chain joins TRBV29-1 and TRBJ1-2, with a weak D call TRBD1 (5 bases). Per the germline V gene, CDR1 is SQVTM and CDR2 is ANQGSEA. Deletions cut 3 bases from V and 7 bases from J, with 9 bases between. This CDR3 region has 11 residues. CDR3 sequence reads: CSVDRQGGYTF. Here the CDR3 DNA reads TGCAGCGTTGATAGGCAGGGTGGCTACACCTTC.